These 13 T cell receptor beta chains were sequenced from one sample in a study of tissue T cells after allogeneic stem cell transplantation. Repertoires were generated with immunoSEQ multiplex PCR, while TCRdb's copy carries only in-frame clones and drops some. The sample contains approximately 720 clones, roughly 49% of which appear only once. The sample in question was blood, obtained at autopsy. The receptors come from an older male patient with steroid-refractory graft-versus-host disease after an allogeneic stem cell transplant. These T cells may partly come from the graft donor.

This chain uses TRBV25-1 with TRBJ1-3; no clear D gene. This CDR3 contains 17 residues. With 1 base removed from V and 4 bases from J, the gap between germline ends came to 17 bases. Per germline, CDR1 MGHDK and CDR2 SYGVNS. The CDR3 DNA is TGTGCCAGCAGTGAATCAGGCAGGCTAATCTCCGGAAACACCATATATTTT. Its translation: CASSESGRLISGNTIYF.

This clone was detected a few times. The V and J genes are TRBV9 and TRBJ2-3; TRBD1 matches at 7 bases. V trimming: 3 bases; J trimming: 6 bases; junction bases outside the gene matches: 16. This CDR3 has 17 amino acids. Germline CDR1 is SGDLS and CDR2 is YYNGEE. This CDR3 reads CASSALGGAGLADTQYF. The CDR3 coding sequence is TGTGCCAGCAGCGCATTAGGGGGCGCAGGTTTAGCGGATACGCAGTATTTT.

The chain combines TRBV6-1 with TRBJ1-6; unclear D gene. The germline V gene encodes CDR1 MNHNS and CDR2 SASEGT. The V and J ends lost 2 bases and 11 bases respectively, with 4 bases between them. CDR3 length: 11 residues. The CDR3 DNA is TGTGCCAGCAGTGAACGGACACCCCTCCACTTT. Residues: CASSERTPLHF.

This chain links TRBV2 with TRBJ1-1; D ambiguous. The CDR3 sequence is 16 residues long. The V end was cut by 7 bases, the J end by 1 base, with 19 bases between. Germline V gene lookup returns CDR1 SNHLY and CDR2 FYNNEI. CDR3 residues: CASTGTTESRNTEAFF. The CDR3 bases are TGTGCCAGCACAGGTACGACCGAAAGCAGGAACACTGAAGCTTTCTTT.

The chain has TRBV4-1 and TRBJ2-7; D ambiguous. The ends were cut back, 0 bases at V and 0 bases at J, with 3 bases in the middle. The CDR3 length is 13 residues. Per germline, CDR1 MGHRA and CDR2 YSYEKL. CDR3 residues: CASSQDTSYEQYF. The CDR3 DNA reads as TGCGCCAGCAGCCAAGATACCTCCTACGAGCAGTACTTC.

To note about this clone: This CDR3 is also generated by other DNA sequences in the sample. The chain joins TRBV5-6 to TRBJ2-5; 9 bases map to TRBD2. CDR3 size: 15 residues. The trim removed 7 bases at V and 4 bases at J, leaving 11 bases unmatched. Germline CDR1 reads SGHDT; CDR2 reads YYEEEE. DNA for the CDR3: TGTGCCAGCTGCTGGGGGGCGGGGGGGGGAGAGACCCAGTACTTC. Translating it yields CASCWGAGGGETQYF.

This clone was found once. The chain is built from TRBV19 and TRBJ2-7; either TRBD1 or TRBD2 may fit D (5 bases each). This CDR3 contains 14 residues. The V end was cut by 8 bases, the J end by 2 bases, with 16 bases between. The germline V gene has CDR1 LNHDA and CDR2 SQIVND (reference sequence). CDR3 nucleotides: TGTGCCAGTGGGATCCCGGGACCAGCCTACGAGCAGTACTTC. Amino acids: CASGIPGPAYEQYF.

As concerns this clone: A much larger clone differs from this one at a single base, so this may be a read error. The chain employs TRBV4-1 and TRBJ2-2, with D perhaps matching TRBD1 (6 bases). Germline-derived CDR1 and CDR2 are MGHRA and YSYEKL. V was cut by 4 bases and J by 4 bases, with 10 bases left in between. CDR3 size: 14 residues. DNA of the CDR3: TGCGCCAGCAGCCGAGACAGGTCCACCGGGGAGCTGTTTTTT. The encoded protein is CASSRDRSTGELFF.

The genes are TRBV7-9 and TRBJ2-5; D is unresolved. V was cut by 7 bases and J by 7 bases, with 16 bases left in between. From germline, CDR1 is SEHNR and CDR2 FQNEAQ (reference sequence). This CDR3 has 13 residues. CDR3 coding DNA: TGTGCCAGCACCAAAGGTTCCGATGGGACCCAGTACTTC. Encoded protein: CASTKGSDGTQYF.

In its sample, this clone is hyperexpanded. J is TRBJ1-2 and V is TRBV4-3; D may be TRBD1 (6 bases). The CDR3 runs 15 residues. Trimming took 0 bases from V and 4 from J, leaving 12 bases between them. The germline gives CDR1 LGHNA, CDR2 YSLEER. The CDR3 DNA reads as TGCGCCAGCAGCCAAGAGATCCAGGGGACCTATGGCTACACCTTC. Its translation is CASSQEIQGTYGYTF.

This chain links TRBV5-5 with TRBJ1-1, with D hard to call. Germline V gives CDR1 SGHKS, CDR2 YYEKEE (reference sequence). The CDR3 has 12 residues. The V gene lost 4 bases and the J gene lost 3 bases, with 7 bases spanning the gap. The CDR3 DNA reads as TGTGCCAGCAGCCCGGCGGACACTGAAGCTTTCTTT. Its protein is CASSPADTEAFF.

As to this clone: Other DNA sequences from this sample encode an identical CDR3 as well. This chain connects TRBV15 to TRBJ2-2, with unresolved D. The V gene's germline CDR1 is LNHNV and CDR2 YYDKDF (reference sequence). V was cut by 1 base and J by 4 bases, with 4 bases left in between. The length of the CDR3 is 13 residues. The CDR3 spells CATSRAGTGELFF. CDR3 nucleotide sequence: TGTGCCACCAGCAGAGCCGGCACCGGGGAGCTGTTTTTT.

This clone ranks as large. One end of the junction varies from germline; a read error may be responsible. Other DNA sequences in this sample translate to the same CDR3. The chain links TRBV5-6 to TRBJ2-5, with 10 nucleotides matching TRBD2. Looked up from germline, CDR1 is SGHDT and CDR2 is YYEEEE. This CDR3 has 15 amino acids. Here the CDR3 reads CARSGGAGGGETQYF. The CDR3, as DNA: TGCGCCCGCAGCGGGGGGGCCGGGGGGGGAGAGACCCAGTACTTC.